These 28 T cell receptor beta chains were all obtained from the same sample, sequenced in a study of blood T cell repertoires in COVID-19. The data were produced by immunoSEQ multiplex PCR, yet TCRdb's version contains in-frame clones alone and is incomplete. The sample has hundreds of thousands of clones, under 90% seen once. The sequenced sample consisted of peripheral blood. These receptor sequences come from a woman aged 25 to 39 with COVID-19, enrolled during active disease.

This clone has more than one count but fewer than ten. Other DNA sequences in this sample translate to the same CDR3. The chain carries TRBV5-4 and TRBJ2-7; D is perhaps TRBD2 (6 bases). The CDR3 consists of 14 residues. The V end was cut by 4 bases, the J end by 7 bases, with 18 bases between. Germline CDR1 SGHNT, CDR2 YYREEE (reference sequence). This CDR3 reads CASSLDRGSWEQYF. The CDR3 DNA reads TGTGCCAGCAGCCTGGACCGGGGGTCCTGGGAGCAGTACTTC.

This clone was seen a single time. V is TRBV7-7 and J is TRBJ2-1; tentatively, D is TRBD2 (6 bases). Germline V gene sequence: CDR1 SSHAT, CDR2 FNYEAQ (reference sequence). The CDR3 totals 17 residues. Trimming cost V 8 bases and J 7 bases, with 27 bases left between them. CDR3 sequence: CASPRRRSRGCGNEQFF. CDR3 coding DNA: TGTGCCAGCCCCCGACGTAGAAGCCGGGGGTGTGGGAATGAGCAGTTCTTC.

This rearrangement joins TRBV4-1 to TRBJ2-5; D unclear. This CDR3 has 14 amino acids. Germline lookup yields CDR1 MGHRA and CDR2 YSYEKL. Trimming cost V 6 bases and J 4 bases, with 15 bases left between them. Written as DNA, the CDR3 is TGCGCCAGCAGTTATCTAGTATTCGGAGAGACCCAGTACTTC. It encodes CASSYLVFGETQYF.

The genes are TRBV27 and TRBJ2-7, with TRBD1 identical over 8 bases. The CDR3 runs 15 residues. Looked up from germline, CDR1 is MNHEY and CDR2 is SMNVEV (reference sequence). V shed 3 bases and J 8 bases; nucleotides not matched to a gene: 12. The CDR3 DNA reads TGTGCCAGCAGTTTTGGTCAGACAGGGGTCGCAAAGCAGTACTTC. Protein product: CASSFGQTGVAKQYF.

This clone was seen more than once but under ten times. The gene calls are TRBV11-2 and TRBJ1-1; no reliable D call. The germline V gene has CDR1 SGHAT and CDR2 FQNNGV. The germline V and J ends were trimmed by 6 bases and 1 base, with 9 bases remaining between them. The CDR3 contains 13 residues. The DNA of the CDR3 is TGTGCCAGCAGACCGACGGGGAACACTGAAGCTTTCTTT. Translating it yields CASRPTGNTEAFF.

This clone was counted once. V usage is TRBV18 and J usage is TRBJ2-7; 7 nucleotides line up with TRBD2. Germline loops: CDR1 KGHSH, CDR2 LQKENI. This CDR3 spans 14 amino acids. V trimming: 5 bases; J trimming: 0 bases; junction bases outside the gene matches: 4. The CDR3 sequence is CASSTLAASYEQYF. CDR3 nucleotide sequence: TGTGCCAGCTCAACCCTAGCGGCCTCCTACGAGCAGTACTTC.

The CDR3 coding sequence is TGTGCCAGCAGCCATAAGGGACAGGGTTACGACACTGAAGCTTTCTTT. Translated, it gives CASSHKGQGYDTEAFF. The chain uses TRBV3-1 (or the pseudogene TRBV3-2) and TRBJ1-1, with 9 bases lining up with TRBD1. After removal of 3 bases from V and 3 bases from J, the junction contained 8 bases not matched to a gene. Per the germline V gene, CDR1 is LGHDT and CDR2 is YNNKEL (reference sequence). The CDR3 spans 16 residues.

This chain connects TRBV19 to TRBJ2-3; 16 nucleotides match TRBD2. V gave up 7 bases and J gave up 8 bases; unmatched junction bases: 3. Germline V gene sequence: CDR1 LNHDA, CDR2 SQIVND (reference sequence). The CDR3 length is 14 residues. As DNA, the CDR3 is TGTGCCAGTAAGGGACTAGCGGGGGGGTTTACGCAGTATTTT. Its protein is CASKGLAGGFTQYF.

The chain is built from TRBV5-1 and TRBJ2-2; 9 bases agree with TRBD2. The CDR3 extends over 15 amino acids. V dropped 5 bases and J dropped 3; count of bases not matched to a gene: 5. Germline V lookup: CDR1 SGHRS, CDR2 YFSETQ. CDR3 DNA: TGCGCCAGCAGTGCGGGGGGGCTCGACACCGGGGAGCTGTTTTTT. Translating it yields CASSAGGLDTGELFF.

The chain couples TRBV29-1 to TRBJ2-6, with 8 bases identical to TRBD1. The J segment lost 3 bases and the V segment lost 6 bases, leaving 4 bases of the junction unmatched. Germline V gene lookup returns CDR1 SQVTM and CDR2 ANQGSEA. The CDR3 loop spans 14 amino acids. CDR3 DNA: TGCAGCGTAGACAGGGGAGATGGGGCCAACGTCCTGACTTTC. This codes for CSVDRGDGANVLTF.

J is TRBJ2-3 and V is TRBV6-5; 12 bases align to TRBD2. The V segment lost 2 bases and the J segment 4 bases; nucleotides outside the gene matches: 4. This CDR3 is built from 16 residues. CDR1 MNHEY and CDR2 SVGAGI come from the germline V gene. The CDR3 is CASSYGLAGGPDTQYF. The CDR3 DNA follows: TGTGCCAGCAGTTACGGGCTAGCGGGGGGGCCAGATACGCAGTATTTT.

This rearrangement joins TRBV27 to TRBJ2-7; 7 bases fit TRBD2. Losses at the gene ends were 8 bases for V and 7 bases for J; bases not matched to a gene: 20. Germline V gene data show CDR1 as MNHEY and CDR2 as SMNVEV (reference sequence). The CDR3 contains 16 residues. CDR3 nucleotides: TGTGCCAGCTCCACCTGGGGAGGGCGAGCGGTAGGGGAGCAGTACTTC. Its translation: CASSTWGGRAVGEQYF.

The chain carries TRBV11-2 and TRBJ2-1; 8 nucleotides line up with TRBD2. This CDR3 is built from 16 residues. CDR1 is SGHAT, CDR2 FQNNGV, per germline. The trim removed 1 base at V and 8 bases at J, leaving 10 bases unmatched. Here the CDR3 DNA reads TGTGCCAGCAGCTTAGCGGGGGGGCCGTTCGGCGATGAGCAGTTCTTC. It translates to CASSLAGGPFGDEQFF. The full variable domain, in which reference TRBV11-2 and TRBJ2-1 provide the parts outside the CDR3, is EAGVAQSPRYKIIEKRQSVAFWCNPISGHATLYWYQQILGQGPKLLIQFQNNGVVDDSQLPKDRFSAERLKGVDSTLKIQPAKLEDSAVYLCASSLAGGPFGDEQFFGPGTRLTVL.

The gene calls are TRBV9 and TRBJ1-6; D perhaps matches TRBD1 (6 bases). The V end lost 0 bases, the J end lost 8 bases, and 15 bases lay between the germline ends. This CDR3 has 16 amino acids. Germline-derived CDR1 and CDR2 are SGDLS and YYNGEE. The CDR3 region has the DNA TGTGCCAGCAGCGTAGGACCAGGGGCCTTTGATTCACCCCTCCACTTT. The encoded protein is CASSVGPGAFDSPLHF.

The chain recombines TRBV20-1 with TRBJ1-2; TRBD1 matches 7 bases. This CDR3 is 11 amino acids long. The V gene's germline CDR1 is DFQATT and CDR2 SNEGSKA (reference sequence). CDR3 coding DNA: TGCACCGGGACAGCAGGAAGTGGCTACACCTTC. Its translation: CTGTAGSGYTF.

The chain has TRBV19 and TRBJ1-2, with D possibly matching TRBD1 (5 bases). The V gene lost 7 bases and the J gene lost 2 bases, with 11 bases spanning the gap. The CDR3 is 13 amino acids. Germline V gene data show CDR1 as LNHDA and CDR2 as SQIVND (reference sequence). This CDR3 is CASNPQENYGYTF. The CDR3 region has the DNA TGTGCCAGTAATCCACAGGAAAACTATGGCTACACCTTC.

The chain employs TRBV24-1 and TRBJ2-3, with 7 bases aligning to TRBD2. The CDR3 contains 17 residues. Germline V CDR1 and CDR2: KGHDR, SFDVKD. V trimming: 3 bases; J trimming: 4 bases; junction bases outside the gene matches: 12. Here the CDR3 DNA reads TGTGCCACCAGTGATCCCGGGGGGTGGGCCGGTTCAGATACGCAGTATTTT. Translating it yields CATSDPGGWAGSDTQYF.

There are a few counts of this clone. This chain uses TRBV7-9 with TRBJ1-2; tentative D call: TRBD1 (6 bases). Germline CDR1 and CDR2: SEHNR and FQNEAQ (reference sequence). The V end was cut by 5 bases, the J end by 4 bases, with 14 bases between. The CDR3 spans 14 residues. As DNA, the CDR3 is TGTGCCAGCAGCACCGAGGACAGAATCTATGGCTACACCTTC. It yields the protein CASSTEDRIYGYTF.

The gene calls are TRBV5-6 and TRBJ2-7; D is unresolved. Per germline, CDR1 SGHDT and CDR2 YYEEEE. This CDR3 has 14 amino acids. Trimming pared 4 bases from V and 3 bases from J, leaving 14 bases between. CDR3 amino acids: CASSHISVVYEQYF. CDR3 in DNA: TGTGCCAGCAGCCATATATCCGTAGTCTACGAGCAGTACTTC.

The chain has TRBV13 and TRBJ1-1, with TRBD1 matching over 9 bases. J was trimmed by 4 bases and V by 5 bases; bases with no gene match: 14. CDR1 PRHDT and CDR2 FYEKMQ come from the germline V gene (reference sequence). The CDR3 covers 17 residues. CDR3 nucleotides: TGTGCCAGCAGCATATTACAGGGGGCAGAGGGAGGCACTGAAGCTTTCTTT. The encoded protein is CASSILQGAEGGTEAFF.

The V call is TRBV11-2, the J call TRBJ1-1; D possibly corresponds to TRBD1 (6 bases). Per the germline V gene, CDR1 is SGHAT and CDR2 is FQNNGV. V was pared by 4 bases and J by 2 bases, with 14 bases between. This CDR3 spans 15 amino acids. CDR3 nucleotide sequence: TGTGCCAGCAGCTGGGCCAGGGGTCCTAACACTGAAGCTTTCTTT. Its protein product is CASSWARGPNTEAFF.

This clone showed up just once. The chain recombines TRBV7-9 with TRBJ2-3; possible D gene TRBD1, 5 bases. The V end was cut by 1 base, the J end by 6 bases, with 11 bases between. The CDR3 spans 14 residues. Germline V gene data show CDR1 as SEHNR and CDR2 as FQNEAQ (reference sequence). CDR3 amino acids: CASSLGGSADTQYF. The CDR3 region has the DNA TGTGCCAGCAGCTTAGGGGGCTCAGCGGATACGCAGTATTTT.

The rearrangement links TRBV11-2 to TRBJ2-7; 11 nucleotides align to TRBD2. The CDR3 is 15 amino acids. The ends lost 1 base at V and 3 bases at J; junction bases unmatched: 2. Per the germline V gene, CDR1 is SGHAT and CDR2 is FQNNGV. CDR3 loop: CASSLASGGNYEQYF. CDR3 nucleotide sequence: TGTGCCAGCAGCTTAGCTAGCGGGGGGAACTACGAGCAGTACTTC.

This rearrangement joins TRBV11-2 to TRBJ2-7; D unclear. The CDR3 contains 14 residues. Germline V lookup: CDR1 SGHAT, CDR2 FQNNGV. The V end lost 7 bases, the J end lost 5 bases, and 18 bases lay between the germline ends. CDR3 in DNA: TGTGCCAGCAAAAACCTCCCGGCAGGCCACGAGCAGTACTTC. Its protein product is CASKNLPAGHEQYF.

This clone was detected only a few times. The chain is built from TRBV5-4 and TRBJ1-1, with no clear D. The V and J ends lost 3 bases and 1 base respectively, with 7 bases between them. This CDR3 region has 13 residues. Germline V gene sequence: CDR1 SGHNT, CDR2 YYREEE (reference sequence). The CDR3 nucleotides read TGTGCCAGCAGCTCCTCAGGGAACACTGAAGCTTTCTTT. It yields the protein CASSSSGNTEAFF.

This sequence joins TRBV30 and TRBJ1-1; no definite D call. The CDR3 length is 13 residues. V was trimmed by 3 bases and J by 0 bases, leaving 8 bases between them. The germline gives CDR1 GTSNPN, CDR2 SVGIG (reference sequence). The CDR3 nucleotides are TGTGCCTGGAGGTTGAGGTTGAACACTGAAGCTTTCTTT. It translates to CAWRLRLNTEAFF.

V usage is TRBV4-1 and J usage is TRBJ1-6, with unresolved D. Germline values: CDR1 MGHRA, CDR2 YSYEKL. Between the trimmed V and J ends, which lost 1 base and 9 bases, there was a span of 4 bases. The CDR3 has 12 residues. The CDR3: CASSQAFSPLHF. In nucleotides, the CDR3 is TGCGCCAGCAGCCAAGCGTTTTCACCCCTCCACTTT.

V usage is TRBV4-1 and J usage is TRBJ1-5, with 7 bases fitting TRBD1. V shed 1 base, J shed 9 bases, and the junction held 18 bases outside the gene matches. Per germline, CDR1 MGHRA and CDR2 YSYEKL. This CDR3 region has 18 residues. The CDR3 protein is CASSQVLSWRGLPRPQHF. The CDR3 nucleotides are TGCGCCAGCAGCCAAGTTTTGTCCTGGAGGGGGCTTCCTCGGCCCCAGCATTTT.